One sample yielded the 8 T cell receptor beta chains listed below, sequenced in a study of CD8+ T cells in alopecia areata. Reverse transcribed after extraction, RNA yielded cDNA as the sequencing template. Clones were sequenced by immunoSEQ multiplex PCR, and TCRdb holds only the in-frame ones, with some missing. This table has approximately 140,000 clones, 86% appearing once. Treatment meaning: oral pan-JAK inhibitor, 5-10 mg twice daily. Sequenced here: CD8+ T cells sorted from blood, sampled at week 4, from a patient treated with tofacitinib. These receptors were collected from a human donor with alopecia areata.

The CDR3 DNA reads TGCAGCACCAGAGGGCGGGACGACTATGGCTACACCTTC. Translating gives CSTRGRDDYGYTF. The chain has TRBV29-1 and TRBJ1-2, with D possibly matching TRBD1 (5 bases). This CDR3 has 13 residues. V lost 8 bases, J lost 3 bases, and 16 bases lay in between. Germline assignment: CDR1 SQVTM and CDR2 ANQGSEA.

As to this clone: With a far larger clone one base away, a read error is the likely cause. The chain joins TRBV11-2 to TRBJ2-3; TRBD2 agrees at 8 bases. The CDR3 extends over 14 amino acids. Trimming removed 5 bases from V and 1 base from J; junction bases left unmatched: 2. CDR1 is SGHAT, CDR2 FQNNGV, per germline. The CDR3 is CASSATSGTDTQYF. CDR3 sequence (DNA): TGTGCCAGCAGCGCGACTAGCGGCACAGATACGCAGTATTTT.

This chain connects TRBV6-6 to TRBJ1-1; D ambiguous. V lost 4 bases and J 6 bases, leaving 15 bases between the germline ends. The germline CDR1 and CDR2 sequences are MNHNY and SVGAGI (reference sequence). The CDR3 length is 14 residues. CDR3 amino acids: CASSSMAGLSEAFF. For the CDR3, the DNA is TGTGCCAGCAGTTCGATGGCGGGGTTGTCTGAAGCTTTCTTT.

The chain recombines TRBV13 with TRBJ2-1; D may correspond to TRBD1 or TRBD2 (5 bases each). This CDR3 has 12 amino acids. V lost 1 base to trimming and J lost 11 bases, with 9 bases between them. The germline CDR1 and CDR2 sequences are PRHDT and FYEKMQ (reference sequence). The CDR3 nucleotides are TGTGCCAGCAGCTTAGTGGGGACCAAGCAGTTCTTC. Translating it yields CASSLVGTKQFF.

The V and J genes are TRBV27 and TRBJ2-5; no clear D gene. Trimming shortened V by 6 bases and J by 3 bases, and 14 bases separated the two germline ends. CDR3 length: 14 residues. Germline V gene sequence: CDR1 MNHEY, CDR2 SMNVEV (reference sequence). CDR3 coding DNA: TGTGCCAGCAGATTTGACATCTCTAAAGAGACCCAGTACTTC. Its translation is CASRFDISKETQYF.

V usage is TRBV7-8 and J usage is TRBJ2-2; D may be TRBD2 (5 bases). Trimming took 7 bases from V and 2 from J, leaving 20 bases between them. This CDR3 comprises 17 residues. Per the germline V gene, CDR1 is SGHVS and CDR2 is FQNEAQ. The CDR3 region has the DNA TGTGCCAGCAAGCGAGCCACCGGCGGGCCAAACACCGGGGAGCTGTTTTTT. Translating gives CASKRATGGPNTGELFF.

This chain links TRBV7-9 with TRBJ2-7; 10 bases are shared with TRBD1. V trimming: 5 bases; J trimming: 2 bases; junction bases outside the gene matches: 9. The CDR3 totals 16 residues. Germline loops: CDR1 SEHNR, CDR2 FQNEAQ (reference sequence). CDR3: CASSGRDRGGTYEQYF. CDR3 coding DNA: TGTGCCAGCAGCGGCCGGGACAGGGGAGGGACCTACGAGCAGTACTTC.

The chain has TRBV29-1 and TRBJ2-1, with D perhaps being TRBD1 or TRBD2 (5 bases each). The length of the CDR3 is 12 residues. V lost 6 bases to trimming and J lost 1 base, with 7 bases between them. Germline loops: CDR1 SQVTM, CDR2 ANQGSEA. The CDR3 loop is CSVGVSYNEQFF. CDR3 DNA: TGCAGCGTGGGGGTATCCTACAATGAGCAGTTCTTC.